These 10 T cell receptor beta chains were all obtained from the same sample, sequenced in a study of blood T cell repertoires in COVID-19. The protocol was immunoSEQ multiplex PCR, while the TCRdb copy is restricted to in-frame clones and leaves out a portion. Of about 160,000 clones in the sample, roughly 73% were seen once. Material for sequencing was peripheral blood. Receptors were obtained from a man between 65 and 85 years old with acute or convalescent COVID-19.

This rearrangement joins TRBV6-6 to TRBJ1-5, with 7 bases lining up with TRBD1. The CDR3 sequence is 15 residues long. The trim removed 6 bases at V and 1 base at J, leaving 6 bases unmatched. CDR1 and CDR2 (germline): MNHNY, SVGAGI (reference sequence). CDR3 sequence: CASSLQGSSNQPQHF. DNA for the CDR3: TGTGCCAGCAGCCTACAGGGGAGCAGCAATCAGCCCCAGCATTTT.

This chain joins TRBV4-2 and TRBJ1-1; 8 bases match TRBD1. Germline loops: CDR1 LGHNA, CDR2 YNFKEQ. Trimming took 2 bases from V and 1 from J; bases not matched to a gene: 6. This CDR3 has 16 amino acids. This chain's CDR3 is CASSQRSQGANTEAFF. The CDR3 DNA is TGTGCCAGCAGCCAACGGAGTCAGGGGGCGAACACTGAAGCTTTCTTT.

The rearrangement links TRBV28 to TRBJ2-7, with 7 positions matching TRBD1. CDR3 length equals 12 residues. Germline values: CDR1 MDHEN, CDR2 SYDVKM. With V trimmed by 5 bases and J by 6 bases, 4 bases remained unmatched. CDR3 in amino acids: CASSDREREQYF. CDR3 nucleotide sequence: TGTGCCAGCAGTGACAGGGAACGCGAGCAGTACTTC.

The CDR3 loop is CASSFRTGGETQYF. CDR3 sequence (DNA): TGTGCCAGCAGTTTCCGGACAGGGGGAGAGACCCAGTACTTC. This chain connects TRBV27 to TRBJ2-5, with 10 bases identical to TRBD1. The CDR3 extends over 14 amino acids. CDR1 and CDR2 from the germline V gene are MNHEY and SMNVEV (reference sequence). The V segment lost 3 bases and the J segment 4 bases; nucleotides outside the gene matches: 2.

The CDR3 sequence: CASSSSGTSTDTQYF. In DNA form, the CDR3 reads TGTGCCAGCAGTAGTAGCGGTACTAGCACAGATACGCAGTATTTT. The chain links TRBV6-5 to TRBJ2-3; D possibly corresponds to TRBD2 (6 bases). Trimming removed 5 bases at V and 0 bases at J, with 12 bases between. Germline CDR1 MNHEY, CDR2 SVGAGI. This CDR3 has 15 residues.

This chain joins TRBV10-3 and TRBJ1-2; weak D call: TRBD1 (6 bases). The V end lost 8 bases, the J end lost 7 bases, and 17 bases lay between the germline ends. There are 13 residues in the CDR3. The germline V gene encodes CDR1 ENHRY and CDR2 SYGVKD. CDR3 amino acids: CAIGPQGMGGYTF. The CDR3 DNA follows: TGTGCCATCGGTCCACAGGGCATGGGTGGCTACACCTTC.

The chain uses TRBV18 and TRBJ2-2, with a tentative D call TRBD1 (6 bases). The CDR3 has 19 residues. Germline lookup yields CDR1 KGHSH and CDR2 LQKENI. V lost 3 bases, J lost 2 bases, and 22 bases lay in between. CDR3: CASSPGPPGAGSNTGELFF. Here the CDR3 DNA reads TGTGCCAGCTCACCGGGGCCCCCAGGGGCCGGCTCCAACACCGGGGAGCTGTTTTTT.

The chain joins TRBV18 to TRBJ1-4, with TRBD1 identical over 11 bases. Trimming removed 0 bases from V and 6 bases from J; junction bases left unmatched: 0. From germline, CDR1 is KGHSH and CDR2 LQKENI. This CDR3 is built from 15 residues. CDR3 protein: CASSPPDRGHEKLFF. The CDR3 DNA sequence: TGTGCCAGCTCACCACCGGACAGGGGGCATGAAAAACTGTTTTTT.

The rearrangement uses TRBV29-1 and TRBJ2-7; 12 nucleotides match TRBD2. After removal of 2 bases from V and 4 bases from J, the junction contained 3 bases not matched to a gene. The CDR3 is 14 amino acids. Germline V gene sequence: CDR1 SQVTM, CDR2 ANQGSEA. The CDR3 region has the DNA TGCAGCGTTGAACGGACTAGCGGGATTTACGAGCAGTACTTC. This codes for CSVERTSGIYEQYF.

This clone was seen at least ten times. The chain carries TRBV10-3 and TRBJ1-4, with D hard to call. Germline-derived CDR1 and CDR2 are ENHRY and SYGVKD. Trimming shortened V by 3 bases and J by 7 bases, and 9 bases separated the two germline ends. The CDR3 is 13 amino acids. CDR3 sequence (DNA): TGTGCCATCAGTGATCTCTTCAGTGAAAAACTGTTTTTT. This translates into CAISDLFSEKLFF.